These T cell receptor beta chains were read from a single sample in a study of T-cell memory formation after mild COVID-19. Each CDR3 protein gets one entry after TCRdb re-called the 5' RACE reads with MiXCR. The sample lists 100,000 or so distinct CDR3 sequences, approximately 12% occurring once. Material for sequencing was PBMCs or a T cell subset sorted from them (not recorded which). These receptors were obtained from a man in his late teens or twenties who had mild COVID-19 (a few samples of this study predate the infection). Cell type and time point are not known. The CDR3 runs from the conserved cysteine through the conserved F or W. Each record gives: V gene, J gene, CDR3 protein.

V gene: TRBV11-3; J gene: TRBJ2-1; CDR3 protein: CASSFWDHREFF
V gene: TRBV12-3/TRBV12-4; J gene: TRBJ2-4; CDR3 protein: CASSTGTGRRLAKNIQYF
V gene: TRBV24-1; J gene: TRBJ2-1; CDR3 protein: CATSERATYYNEQFF
V gene: TRBV4-1; J gene: TRBJ2-5; CDR3 protein: CASSQSGGALETQYF
V gene: TRBV20-1; J gene: TRBJ1-2; CDR3 protein: CSAIQGATYYGYTF
V gene: TRBV18; J gene: TRBJ2-5; CDR3 protein: CASSPGHGLGTQYF
V gene: TRBV29-1; J gene: TRBJ1-1; CDR3 protein: CSVEGSPIEAFF
V gene: TRBV15; J gene: TRBJ1-2; CDR3 protein: CATSRDPRIWGWFYGYTF
V gene: TRBV14; J gene: TRBJ1-2; CDR3 protein: CASSPPAGYTF
V gene: TRBV20-1; J gene: TRBJ1-2; CDR3 protein: CSAPPRYPNYGYTF
V gene: TRBV7-9; J gene: TRBJ1-2; CDR3 protein: CASSSRVSYGYTF
V gene: TRBV6-2/TRBV6-3; J gene: TRBJ2-6; CDR3 protein: CASSSDRLPGANVLTF
V gene: TRBV6-5; J gene: TRBJ2-5; CDR3 protein: CASRPTLAGPQETQYF
V gene: TRBV6-5; J gene: TRBJ2-6; CDR3 protein: CASSYAASRDGLYPGANVLTF
V gene: TRBV6-2/TRBV6-3; J gene: TRBJ1-5; CDR3 protein: CASSPVHQPQHF
V gene: TRBV5-6; J gene: TRBJ1-4; CDR3 protein: CASSLVGAWEKLFF
V gene: TRBV7-2; J gene: TRBJ1-1; CDR3 protein: CASSLGQSEAFF
V gene: TRBV19; J gene: TRBJ2-3; CDR3 protein: CASSWGDTQYF
V gene: TRBV4-3; J gene: TRBJ2-3; CDR3 protein: CASSQAGDTDTQYF
V gene: TRBV4-3; J gene: TRBJ1-2; CDR3 protein: CASSGPGGTNYGYTF
V gene: TRBV15; J gene: TRBJ2-7; CDR3 protein: CAVGDRSSYEQYF
V gene: TRBV12-3/TRBV12-4; J gene: TRBJ2-7; CDR3 protein: CASAAASSYEQYF
V gene: TRBV6-5; J gene: TRBJ2-4; CDR3 protein: CASSSRGPGQAQYF
V gene: TRBV7-9; J gene: TRBJ1-1; CDR3 protein: CASSLPGTTLNTEAFF
V gene: TRBV7-2; J gene: TRBJ2-1; CDR3 protein: CASSLGQGGFF
V gene: TRBV6-1; J gene: TRBJ2-2; CDR3 protein: CASSETPAGTGELFF
V gene: TRBV19; J gene: TRBJ2-1; CDR3 protein: CATSPGTGFTNEQFF
V gene: TRBV20-1; J gene: TRBJ2-1; CDR3 protein: CSARSGTPTYEQFF
V gene: TRBV5-1; J gene: TRBJ2-1; CDR3 protein: CASSSGPPGVAYNEQFF
V gene: TRBV6-4; J gene: TRBJ2-3; CDR3 protein: CASSALAGRTDTQYF
V gene: TRBV9; J gene: TRBJ2-4; CDR3 protein: CASSVEGVPTAKNIQYF
V gene: TRBV14; J gene: TRBJ1-3; CDR3 protein: CASSPRTGAGNTIYF
V gene: TRBV20-1; J gene: TRBJ2-3; CDR3 protein: CSARPLTGGIDTQYF
V gene: TRBV12-3/TRBV12-4; J gene: TRBJ1-5; CDR3 protein: CASSFYGQGSGQPQHF
V gene: TRBV20-1; J gene: TRBJ2-7; CDR3 protein: CSARNDRGREQYF
V gene: TRBV28; J gene: TRBJ1-6; CDR3 protein: CASSPYPLSYNSPLHF
V gene: TRBV5-8; J gene: TRBJ1-1; CDR3 protein: CASSSPHGFDTEAFF